Here is one TCR beta chain with its context. Using a J-beta primer mix together with a sample-barcoded 5' primer, a second PCR was run for roughly 7 to 11 cycles. A template-switch adaptor containing 12 random nucleotides labeled each cDNA molecule. TCRdb called the 5' RACE reads again in MiXCR, with one record for every CDR3 protein. Of 800,000 to 950,000 distinct CDR3 sequences listed, roughly 48% are singletons. Germline V CDR1 and CDR2: DFQATT, SNEGSKA (reference sequence). Trimming took off 4 bases at V and 13 bases at J, with 22 bases between the two ends. The CDR3 runs to 13 residues. The sample comes from a study of blood T cells in healthy people across ages. Donor samples were obtained from healthy Caucasian individuals from Russia, aged about 6 to 90.

The TCR originated in a man under 40 in good health. Sequencing used blood. The V call is TRBV20-1, the J call TRBJ2-5, with no clear D. The CDR3 sequence is CSATSLLSGERYF. The CDR3 DNA reads TGCAGTGCTACCAGCCTCCTAAGTGGCGAGCGGTACTTC.